The clone carrying this T cell receptor (beta chain) showed up just a few times. The antigen is unknown. Quantitative 5'-RACE with molecular barcodes generated TCR beta libraries. From the 5' RACE reads, TCRdb called clonotypes with MiXCR, one entry per CDR3 protein. Among 200,000 to 250,000 distinct CDR3 sequences listed, roughly 26% were seen once. The CDR3 has 16 amino acids. Trimming stripped 1 base from V and 0 bases from J, with 16 bases between. From germline, CDR1 is SQVTM and CDR2 ANQGSEA. The data were taken from a study of CD8 T cells in ankylosing spondylitis. Findings of the study overall: Characteristic, it appeared, of ankylosing spondylitis blood was a TCR beta motif of eight or nine highly homologous variants. As reported, disease-linked clones showed significant enrichment in matched ankylosing spondylitis synovial fluid.

This receptor was identified in a male donor with ankylosing spondylitis or in good health (not recorded which). Source material: blood, either unsorted or a sorted T cell fraction (not recorded which). The chain recombines TRBV29-1 with TRBJ2-7, with unresolved D. The CDR3 DNA reads TGCAGCGTTGAAGCCAGCATATCCTCCAGCTCCTACGAGCAGTACTTC. Its translation: CSVEASISSSSYEQYF.